Detailed here is one T cell receptor (beta chain). Germline V gives CDR1 LGHNA, CDR2 YNFKEQ. This CDR3 is built from 15 residues. The trim removed 3 bases at V and 2 bases at J, leaving 6 bases unmatched. Using RNA transcripts as the source, TCR beta CDR3 regions were amplified. An initial round of RT-PCR targeting the TCR CDR3 relied on the HTBI primer set. MiXCR, run by TCRdb on the multiplex PCR reads, gives a single entry per CDR3 protein. The sample contains more than 500,000 distinct CDR3 sequences, around 15% of which appear only once. These data belong to a study of T cells in Graves' hyperthyroidism and ophthalmopathy. Each patient was aged 18 to 65 and had newly diagnosed hyperthyroidism of under 2 months' duration.

The rearrangement links TRBV4-2 to TRBJ1-2; 7 nucleotides agree with TRBD1. The clonotype originates from a woman younger than 45 with Graves' hyperthyroidism. Sequencing was done on a sample of blood. The CDR3, as DNA: TGTGCCAGCAGCCAGTCTAGACAGGGAAACTATGGCTACACCTTC. This sequence encodes CASSQSRQGNYGYTF.